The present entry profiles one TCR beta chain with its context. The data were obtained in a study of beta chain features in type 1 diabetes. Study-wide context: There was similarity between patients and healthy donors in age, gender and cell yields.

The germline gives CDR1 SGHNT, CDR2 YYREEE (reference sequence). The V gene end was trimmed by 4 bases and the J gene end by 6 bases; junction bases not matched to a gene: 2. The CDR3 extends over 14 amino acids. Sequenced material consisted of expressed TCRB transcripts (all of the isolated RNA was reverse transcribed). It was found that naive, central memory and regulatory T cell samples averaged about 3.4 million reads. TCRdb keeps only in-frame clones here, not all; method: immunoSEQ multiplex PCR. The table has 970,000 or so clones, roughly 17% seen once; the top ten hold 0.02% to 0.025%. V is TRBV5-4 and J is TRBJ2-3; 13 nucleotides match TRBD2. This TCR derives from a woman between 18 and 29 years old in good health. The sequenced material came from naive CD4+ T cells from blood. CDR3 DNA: TGTGCCAGCAGCACGACTAGCGGGGGGGATACGCAGTATTTT. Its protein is CASSTTSGGDTQYF.